By sample share, the clone carrying this TCR beta chain is medium-sized. The antigen remains undetermined. The sample is drawn from a study of circulating CD8 cells and anti-PD-1 response in melanoma. V was shortened by 1 base and J by 0 bases, with 9 bases between the two germline ends. The CDR3 is 15 residues long. The germline V gene encodes CDR1 SGHVS and CDR2 FNYEAQ. Sorting of live CD3+CD8+TCRalphabeta+ cells by PD-1 and/or TIGIT gave four subsets. TCR libraries were prepared from approximately 15 ng of total RNA with the QIAseq Immune Repertoire TCR panel. MiXCR, run by TCRdb on the reads, gives a single entry per CDR3 protein. The sample lists several hundred distinct CDR3 sequences, around 4.3% occurring once. Study-level findings and limits: Clonotype sharing was highest between DPOS and TIGIT subsets.

The sample consisted of CD8+ T cells from PBMCs, taken at baseline or after one month of anti-PD-1 therapy (not recorded which). This receptor was identified in a human donor with melanoma. V gene TRBV7-6 combines with J gene TRBJ1-1; D remains unclear. The CDR3, as DNA: TGTGCCAGCAGCTTAGACGTTGGAGTGAACACTGAAGCTTTCTTT. It codes for CASSLDVGVNTEAFF. Filled out from reference TRBV7-6 and TRBJ1-1, the complete variable domain reads GAGVSQSPRYKVTKRGQDVALRCDPISGHVSLYWYRQALGQGPEFLTYFNYEAQQDKSGLPNDRFSAERPEGSISTLTIQRTEQRDSAMYRCASSLDVGVNTEAFFGQGTRLTVV.